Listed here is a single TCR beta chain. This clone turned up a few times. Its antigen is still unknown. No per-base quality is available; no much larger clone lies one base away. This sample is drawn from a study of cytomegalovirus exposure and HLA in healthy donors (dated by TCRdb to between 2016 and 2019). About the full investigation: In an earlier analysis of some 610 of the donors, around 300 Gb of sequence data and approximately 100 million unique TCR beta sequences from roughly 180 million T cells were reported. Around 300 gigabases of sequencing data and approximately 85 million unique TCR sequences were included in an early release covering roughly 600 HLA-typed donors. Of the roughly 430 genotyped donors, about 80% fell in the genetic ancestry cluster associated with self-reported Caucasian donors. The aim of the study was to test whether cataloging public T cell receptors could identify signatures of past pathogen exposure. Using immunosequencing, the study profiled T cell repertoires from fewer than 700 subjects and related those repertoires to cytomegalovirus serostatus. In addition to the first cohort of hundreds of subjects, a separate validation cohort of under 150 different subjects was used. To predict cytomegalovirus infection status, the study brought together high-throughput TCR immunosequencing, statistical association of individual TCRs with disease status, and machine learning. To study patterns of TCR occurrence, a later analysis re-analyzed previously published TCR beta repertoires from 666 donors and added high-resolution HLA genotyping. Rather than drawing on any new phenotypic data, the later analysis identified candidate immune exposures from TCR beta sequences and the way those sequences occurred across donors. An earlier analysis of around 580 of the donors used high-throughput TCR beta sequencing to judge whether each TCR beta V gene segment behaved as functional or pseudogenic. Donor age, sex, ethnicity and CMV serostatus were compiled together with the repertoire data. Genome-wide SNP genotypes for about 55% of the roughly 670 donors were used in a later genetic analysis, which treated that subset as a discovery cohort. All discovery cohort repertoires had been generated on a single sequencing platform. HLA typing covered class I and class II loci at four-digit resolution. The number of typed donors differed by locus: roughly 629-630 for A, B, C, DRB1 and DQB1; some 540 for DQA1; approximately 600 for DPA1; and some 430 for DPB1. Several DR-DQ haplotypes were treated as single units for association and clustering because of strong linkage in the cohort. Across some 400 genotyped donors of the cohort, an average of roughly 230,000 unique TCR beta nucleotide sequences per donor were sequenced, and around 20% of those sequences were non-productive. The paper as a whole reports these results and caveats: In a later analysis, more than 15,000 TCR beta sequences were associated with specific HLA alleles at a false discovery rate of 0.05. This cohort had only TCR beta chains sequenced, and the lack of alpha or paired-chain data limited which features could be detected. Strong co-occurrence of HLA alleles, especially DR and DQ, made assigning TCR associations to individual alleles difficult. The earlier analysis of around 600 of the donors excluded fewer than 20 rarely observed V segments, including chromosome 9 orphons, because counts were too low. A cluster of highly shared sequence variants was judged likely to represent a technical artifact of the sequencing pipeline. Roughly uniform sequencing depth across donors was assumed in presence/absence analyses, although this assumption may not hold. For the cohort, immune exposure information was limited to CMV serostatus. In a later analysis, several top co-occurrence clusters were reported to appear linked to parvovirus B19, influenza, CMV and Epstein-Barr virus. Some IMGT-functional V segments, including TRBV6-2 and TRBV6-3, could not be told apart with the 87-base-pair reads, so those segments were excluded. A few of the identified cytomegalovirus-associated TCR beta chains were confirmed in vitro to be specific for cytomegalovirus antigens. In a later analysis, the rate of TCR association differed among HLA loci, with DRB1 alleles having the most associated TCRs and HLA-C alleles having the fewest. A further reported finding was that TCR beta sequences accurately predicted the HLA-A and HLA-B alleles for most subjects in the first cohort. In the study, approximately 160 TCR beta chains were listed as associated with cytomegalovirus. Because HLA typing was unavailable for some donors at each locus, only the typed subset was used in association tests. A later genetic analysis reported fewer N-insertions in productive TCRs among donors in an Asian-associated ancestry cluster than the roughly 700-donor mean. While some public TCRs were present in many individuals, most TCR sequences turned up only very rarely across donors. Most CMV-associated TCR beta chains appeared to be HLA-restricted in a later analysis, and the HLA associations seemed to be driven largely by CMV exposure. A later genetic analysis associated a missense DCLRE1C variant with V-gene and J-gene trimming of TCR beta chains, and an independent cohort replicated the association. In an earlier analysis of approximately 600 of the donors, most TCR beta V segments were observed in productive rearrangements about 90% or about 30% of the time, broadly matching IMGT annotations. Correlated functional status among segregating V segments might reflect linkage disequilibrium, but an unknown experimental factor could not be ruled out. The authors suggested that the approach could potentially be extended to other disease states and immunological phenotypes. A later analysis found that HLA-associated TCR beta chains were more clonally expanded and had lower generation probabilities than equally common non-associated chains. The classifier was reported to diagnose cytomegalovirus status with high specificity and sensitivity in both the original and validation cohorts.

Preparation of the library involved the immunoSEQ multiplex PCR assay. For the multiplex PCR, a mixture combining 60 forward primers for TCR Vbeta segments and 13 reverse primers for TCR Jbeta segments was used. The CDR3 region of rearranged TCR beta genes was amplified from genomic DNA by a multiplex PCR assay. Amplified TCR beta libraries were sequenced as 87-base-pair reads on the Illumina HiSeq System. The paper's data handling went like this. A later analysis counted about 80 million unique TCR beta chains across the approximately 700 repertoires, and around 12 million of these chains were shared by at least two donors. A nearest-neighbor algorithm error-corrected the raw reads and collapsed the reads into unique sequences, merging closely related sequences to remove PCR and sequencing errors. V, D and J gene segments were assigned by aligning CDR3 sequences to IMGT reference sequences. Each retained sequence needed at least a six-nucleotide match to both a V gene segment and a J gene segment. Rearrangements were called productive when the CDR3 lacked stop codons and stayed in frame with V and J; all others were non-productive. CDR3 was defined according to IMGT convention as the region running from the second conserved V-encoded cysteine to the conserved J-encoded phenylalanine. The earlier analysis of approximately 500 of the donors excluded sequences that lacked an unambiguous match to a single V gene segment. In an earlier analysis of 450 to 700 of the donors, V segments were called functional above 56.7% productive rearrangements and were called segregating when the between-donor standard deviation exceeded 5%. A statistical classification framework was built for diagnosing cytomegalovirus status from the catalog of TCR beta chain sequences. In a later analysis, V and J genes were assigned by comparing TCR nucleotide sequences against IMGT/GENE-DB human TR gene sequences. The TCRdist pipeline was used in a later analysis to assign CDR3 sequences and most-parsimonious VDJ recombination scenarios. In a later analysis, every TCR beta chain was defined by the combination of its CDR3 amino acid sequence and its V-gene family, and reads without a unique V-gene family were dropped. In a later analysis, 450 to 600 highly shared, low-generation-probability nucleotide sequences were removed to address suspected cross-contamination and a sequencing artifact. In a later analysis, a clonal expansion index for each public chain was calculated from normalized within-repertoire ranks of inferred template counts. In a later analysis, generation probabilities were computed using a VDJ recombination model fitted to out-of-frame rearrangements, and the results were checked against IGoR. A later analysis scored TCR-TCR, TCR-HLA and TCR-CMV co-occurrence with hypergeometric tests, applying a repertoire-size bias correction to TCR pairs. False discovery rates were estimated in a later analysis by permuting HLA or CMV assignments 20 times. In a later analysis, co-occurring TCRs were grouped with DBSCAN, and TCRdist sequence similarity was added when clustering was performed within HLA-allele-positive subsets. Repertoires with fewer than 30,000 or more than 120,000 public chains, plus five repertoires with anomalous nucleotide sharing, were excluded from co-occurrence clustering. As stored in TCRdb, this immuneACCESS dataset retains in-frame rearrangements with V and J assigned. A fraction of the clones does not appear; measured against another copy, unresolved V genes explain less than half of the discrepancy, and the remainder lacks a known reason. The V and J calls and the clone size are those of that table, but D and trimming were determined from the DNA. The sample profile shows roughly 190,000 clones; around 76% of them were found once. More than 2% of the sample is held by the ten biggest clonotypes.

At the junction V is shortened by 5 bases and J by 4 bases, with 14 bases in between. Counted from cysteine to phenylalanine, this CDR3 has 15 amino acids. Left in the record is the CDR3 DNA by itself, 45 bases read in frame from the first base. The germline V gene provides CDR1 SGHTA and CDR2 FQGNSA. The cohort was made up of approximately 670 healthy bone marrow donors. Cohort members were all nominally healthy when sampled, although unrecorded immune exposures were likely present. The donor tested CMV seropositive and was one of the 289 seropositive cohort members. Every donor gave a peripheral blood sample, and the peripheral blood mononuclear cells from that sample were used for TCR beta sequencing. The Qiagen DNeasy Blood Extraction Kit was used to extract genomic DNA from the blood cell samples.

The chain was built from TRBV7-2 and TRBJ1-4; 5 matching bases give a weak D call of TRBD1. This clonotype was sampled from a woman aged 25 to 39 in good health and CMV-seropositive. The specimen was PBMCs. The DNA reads TGTGCCAGCAGCAGAACAGGTGGAGATAATGAAAAACTGTTTTTT. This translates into CASSRTGGDNEKLFF.